These T cell receptor beta chains were read from a single sample in a study of blood T cells in healthy people across ages. MiXCR, run by TCRdb on the 5' RACE reads, gives a single entry per CDR3 protein. Found here are some 1.4 million distinct CDR3 sequences, roughly 40% of them singletons; the top ten hold 7.9%. The specimen sequenced was blood. Source of these receptors: a woman between 18 and 29 years old in good health. CDR3s include the opening cysteine and the closing phenylalanine or tryptophan. The D gene is left open where the match is weak. Rows give clone size only sometimes, using once, few, many, or a class for an expanded clone.

clone size	J gene	D gene	V gene	CDR3 length	CDR3 protein	CDR3 DNA
once	TRBJ1-5	.	TRBV3-1	15	CASKAGDNRNQPQHF	TGTGCCAGCAAAGCGGGGGATAATCGTAATCAGCCCCAGCATTTT
.	TRBJ2-4	TRBD2	TRBV20-1	15	CSARESTSGGGGQYF	TGCAGTGCTAGAGAAAGTACTAGCGGCGGTGGGGGTCAGTACTTC
.	TRBJ1-2	TRBD1	TRBV6-6	12	CAIQGARNGYTF	TGTGCCATACAGGGGGCGCGAAATGGCTACACCTTC
few	TRBJ1-4	TRBD1	TRBV6-6	15	CASSYYGTGYEKLFF	TGTGCCAGCAGTTACTACGGGACAGGGTATGAAAAACTGTTTTTT
few	TRBJ2-7	.	TRBV7-2	14	CASSLLAGESGQYF	TGTGCCAGCAGCTTACTGGCAGGGGAATCGGGGCAGTACTTC
.	TRBJ1-2	.	TRBV2	9	CASTGAYTF	TGTGCCAGCACCGGCGCCTACACCTTC
few	TRBJ2-1	.	TRBV20-1	14	CSARGQGSYNEQFF	TGCAGTGCTAGAGGCCAGGGTTCCTACAATGAGCAGTTCTTC
few	TRBJ2-2	.	TRBV10-3	13	CAISERGTGELFF	TGTGCCATCAGTGAACGGGGCACCGGGGAGCTGTTTTTT
.	TRBJ2-3	.	TRBV3-1	15	CASAGRTRGTDTQYF	TGTGCCAGCGCTGGCCGGACCAGAGGGACAGATACGCAGTATTTT
.	TRBJ1-2	.	TRBV6-2/TRBV6-3	13	CARNKEIGDGYTF	TGTGCCCGCAACAAGGAAATTGGAGATGGCTACACCTTC
few	TRBJ2-1	.	TRBV20-1	15	CSARGPGLRSHEQFF	TGCAGTGCTAGAGGCCCGGGACTTAGATCCCATGAGCAGTTCTTC
.	TRBJ1-6	TRBD1	TRBV9	16	CASSFRDSKNNSPLHF	TGTGCCAGCAGCTTCCGGGACAGCAAAAATAATTCACCCCTCCACTTT
few	TRBJ2-1	.	TRBV20-1	11	CSASTRFEQFF	TGCAGTGCCTCCACGCGTTTTGAGCAGTTCTTC
few	TRBJ1-1	.	TRBV7-6	12	CASSLTAGEAFF	TGTGCCAGCAGCTTAACTGCCGGTGAAGCTTTCTTT
.	TRBJ2-1	TRBD2	TRBV5-1	16	CASSLATSGLGDEQFF	TGCGCCAGCAGCTTGGCGACTAGCGGACTTGGCGATGAGCAGTTCTTC
few	TRBJ1-5	TRBD1	TRBV3-1	15	CASSQARTGGQPQHF	TGCGCCAGCAGCCAAGCAAGGACAGGCGGTCAGCCCCAGCATTTT
.	TRBJ2-2	TRBD1	TRBV5-1	16	CASSLTGAPNTGELFF	TGCGCCAGCAGCCTTACAGGGGCTCCAAACACCGGGGAGCTGTTTTTT
few	TRBJ2-1	.	TRBV7-9	13	CASSWTVNNEQFF	TGTGCCAGCAGCTGGACAGTAAACAATGAGCAGTTCTTC
few	TRBJ2-5	.	TRBV29-1	15	CSVPAGVQVLETQYF	TGCAGCGTCCCCGCCGGGGTGCAGGTCCTAGAGACCCAGTACTTC
.	TRBJ1-2	.	TRBV2	13	CASSDNGYYGYTF	TGTGCCAGCAGTGATAACGGATACTATGGCTACACCTTC
.	TRBJ1-2	.	TRBV21-1	11	CASSKEEGFTF	TGTGCCAGCAGCAAAGAAGAGGGTTTCACCTTC
few	TRBJ1-1	.	TRBV2	12	CARLDRNAEAFF	TGTGCCCGCTTAGACAGGAACGCTGAAGCTTTCTTT
.	TRBJ2-7	.	TRBV2	12	CASRQDNYEQYF	TGTGCCAGCAGGCAGGACAACTACGAGCAGTACTTC
.	TRBJ2-7	.	TRBV5-1	14	CASSRDTYSYEQYF	TGCGCCAGCAGCAGGGACACCTACTCCTACGAGCAGTACTTC
.	TRBJ2-3	.	TRBV12-3/TRBV12-4	15	CASSTGSDYTDTQYF	TGTGCCAGCAGTACAGGATCCGACTACACAGATACGCAGTATTTT
.	TRBJ2-7	.	TRBV20-1	12	CSAVDNSYEQYF	TGCAGCGCCGTAGACAACTCCTACGAGCAGTACTTC
.	TRBJ1-1	.	TRBV3-1	13	CASSQDQGIEAFF	TGTGCCAGCAGCCAAGATCAGGGGATTGAAGCTTTCTTT
many	TRBJ2-3	TRBD2	TRBV12-3/TRBV12-4	16	CASRSVAGARTDTQYF	TGTGCCAGCAGGTCGGTAGCGGGGGCCCGCACAGATACGCAGTATTTT
.	TRBJ2-5	.	TRBV7-9	15	CASTTWGREQETQYF	TGTGCCAGCACCACATGGGGGCGGGAACAAGAGACCCAGTACTTC
.	TRBJ2-7	.	TRBV10-3	14	CAISGVGTSYEQYF	TGTGCCATCAGTGGTGTGGGGACCTCCTACGAGCAGTACTTC
.	TRBJ2-7	TRBD1	TRBV12-3/TRBV12-4	16	CASSPTRGTGPYEQYF	TGTGCCAGCAGCCCTACGAGGGGGACAGGCCCCTACGAGCAGTACTTC
.	TRBJ1-5	TRBD1	TRBV30	11	CAWSETGTQHF	TGTGCCTGGAGCGAGACAGGGACCCAGCATTTT
.	TRBJ1-1	.	TRBV29-1	12	CSVRGQYTEAFF	TGCAGCGTCCGAGGACAGTACACTGAAGCTTTCTTT
.	TRBJ2-7	TRBD2	TRBV20-1	14	CSARGTSGLYEQYF	TGCAGTGCTAGGGGGACTAGCGGTCTCTACGAGCAGTACTTC
once	TRBJ2-7	TRBD1	TRBV20-1	14	CSARRGQDYNEQYF	TGCAGCGCTAGGCGCGGACAGGATTACAATGAGCAGTACTTC
few	TRBJ2-7	TRBD2	TRBV12-3/TRBV12-4	15	CASRPAGGASYEQYF	TGTGCCAGCAGACCAGCGGGGGGCGCATCGTACGAGCAGTACTTC
.	TRBJ1-6	TRBD1	TRBV28	16	CASSFPPGQVHSPLHF	TGTGCCAGCAGTTTTCCTCCGGGACAGGTCCACTCACCCCTCCACTTT
.	TRBJ2-6	TRBD1	TRBV5-1	21	CASSAPNGQGLSAPGANVLTF	TGCGCCAGCAGCGCTCCCAACGGACAGGGTCTTTCAGCCCCTGGGGCCAACGTCCTGACTTTC
.	TRBJ1-1	.	TRBV7-2	14	CASSVARLNTEAFF	TGTGCCAGCAGCGTAGCGCGTCTGAACACTGAAGCTTTCTTT
.	TRBJ2-7	.	TRBV27	17	CASSFISRESSTYEQYF	TGTGCCAGCAGTTTCATTTCCAGGGAATCCTCCACCTACGAGCAGTACTTC
.	TRBJ2-5	.	TRBV4-1	16	CASSRSRGGLKETRYF	TGCGCCAGCAGCCGCAGCCGAGGGGGGCTTAAAGAGACCCGGTACTTC
.	TRBJ2-5	.	TRBV18	14	CASSVRTVQETQYF	TGTGCCAGCTCAGTACGGACAGTTCAAGAGACCCAGTACTTC
.	TRBJ1-2	TRBD1	TRBV7-3	17	CASSGRDSSPKSYGYTF	TGTGCCAGCAGCGGTCGGGACAGTAGCCCCAAGAGCTATGGCTACACCTTC
.	TRBJ2-1	.	TRBV7-7	17	CASSLRETQNSYNEQFF	TGTGCCAGCAGCTTGCGCGAGACACAAAACTCCTACAATGAGCAGTTCTTC
.	TRBJ2-7	.	TRBV6-6	13	CASRDSKTYEQYF	TGTGCCAGCAGGGACAGCAAAACCTACGAGCAGTACTTC
few	TRBJ2-3	TRBD2	TRBV7-9	15	CASSLGAGGSDTQYF	TGTGCCAGCAGCTTAGGAGCGGGAGGCTCAGATACGCAGTATTTT
.	TRBJ2-7	.	TRBV30	15	CAWRRSAGFSYEQYF	TGTGCCTGGAGGAGGTCTGCCGGATTCTCCTACGAGCAGTACTTC